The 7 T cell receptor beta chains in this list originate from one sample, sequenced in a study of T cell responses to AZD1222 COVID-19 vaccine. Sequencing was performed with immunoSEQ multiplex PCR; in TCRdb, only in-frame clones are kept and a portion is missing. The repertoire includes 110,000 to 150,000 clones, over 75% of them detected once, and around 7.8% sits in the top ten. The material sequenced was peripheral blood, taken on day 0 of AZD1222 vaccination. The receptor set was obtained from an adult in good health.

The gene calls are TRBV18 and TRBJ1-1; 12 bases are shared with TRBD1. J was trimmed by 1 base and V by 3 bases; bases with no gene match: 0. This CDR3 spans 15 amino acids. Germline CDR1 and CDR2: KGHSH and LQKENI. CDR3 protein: CASSPGQGANTEAFF. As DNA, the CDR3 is TGTGCCAGCTCACCGGGACAGGGGGCGAACACTGAAGCTTTCTTT.

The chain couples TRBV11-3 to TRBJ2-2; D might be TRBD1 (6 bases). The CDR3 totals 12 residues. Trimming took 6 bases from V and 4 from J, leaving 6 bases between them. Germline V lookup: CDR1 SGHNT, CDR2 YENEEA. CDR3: CASRQGTGELFF. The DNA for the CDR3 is TGTGCCAGCAGACAGGGCACCGGGGAGCTGTTTTTT.

CDR3 in DNA: TGTGCCAGCAGCTCCCTCTCTTCTAACTATGGCTACACCTTC. As protein: CASSSLSSNYGYTF. The chain uses TRBV7-2 and TRBJ1-2; D ambiguous. Germline V lookup: CDR1 SGHTA, CDR2 FQGNSA. The germline V and J ends were trimmed by 4 bases and 0 bases, with 9 bases remaining between them. The CDR3 length is 14 residues.

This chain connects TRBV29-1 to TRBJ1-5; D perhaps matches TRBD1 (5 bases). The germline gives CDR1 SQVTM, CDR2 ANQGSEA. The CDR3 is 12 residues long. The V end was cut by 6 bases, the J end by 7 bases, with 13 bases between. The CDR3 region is CSVGLGDQPQHF. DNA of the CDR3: TGCAGCGTCGGGCTTGGGGACCAGCCCCAGCATTTT.

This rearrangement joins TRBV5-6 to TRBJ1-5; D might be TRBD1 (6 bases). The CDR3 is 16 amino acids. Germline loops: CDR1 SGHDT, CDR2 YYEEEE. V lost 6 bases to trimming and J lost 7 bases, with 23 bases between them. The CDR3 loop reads CASTILGGGEGQPQHF. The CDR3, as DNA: TGTGCCAGCACAATTTTAGGGGGAGGGGAGGGACAGCCCCAGCATTTT.

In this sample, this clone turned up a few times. CDR3 sequence (DNA): TGTGCCAGCAGCTCGGTTTCGGCTGGAAACACCATATATTTT. Its translation is CASSSVSAGNTIYF. The V call is TRBV6-5, the J call TRBJ1-3; D unresolved. This CDR3 comprises 14 residues. Per germline, CDR1 MNHEY and CDR2 SVGAGI. The ends were cut back, 6 bases at V and 2 bases at J, with 11 bases in the middle.

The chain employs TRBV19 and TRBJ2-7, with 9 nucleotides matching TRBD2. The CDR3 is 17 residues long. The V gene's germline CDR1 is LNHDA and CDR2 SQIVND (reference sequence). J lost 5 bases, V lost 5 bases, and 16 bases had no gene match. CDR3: CASSHLAAGGPWDEQYF. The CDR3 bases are TGTGCCAGTAGTCACCTAGCGGCGGGAGGGCCTTGGGACGAGCAGTACTTC.